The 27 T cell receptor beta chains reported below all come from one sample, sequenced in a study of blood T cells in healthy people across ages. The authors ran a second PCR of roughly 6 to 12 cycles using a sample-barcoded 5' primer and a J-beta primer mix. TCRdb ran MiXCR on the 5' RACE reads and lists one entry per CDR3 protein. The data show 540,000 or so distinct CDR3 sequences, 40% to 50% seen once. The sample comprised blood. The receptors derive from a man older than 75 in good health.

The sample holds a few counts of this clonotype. CDR3 protein: CASSPGAPSYNEQFF. CDR3 DNA sequence: TGTGCCAGCAGCCCAGGGGCGCCTTCCTACAATGAGCAGTTCTTC. The chain links TRBV12-3 or TRBV12-4 to TRBJ2-1, with D possibly matching TRBD1 (6 bases). The CDR3 is made up of 15 amino acids. V was pared by 6 bases and J by 1 base, with 13 bases between.

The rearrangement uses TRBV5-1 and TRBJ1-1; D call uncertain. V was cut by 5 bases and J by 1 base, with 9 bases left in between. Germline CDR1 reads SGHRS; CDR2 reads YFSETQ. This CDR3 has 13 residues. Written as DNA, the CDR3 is TGCGCCAGCAGACCTAGACAGAACACTGAAGCTTTCTTT. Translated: CASRPRQNTEAFF.

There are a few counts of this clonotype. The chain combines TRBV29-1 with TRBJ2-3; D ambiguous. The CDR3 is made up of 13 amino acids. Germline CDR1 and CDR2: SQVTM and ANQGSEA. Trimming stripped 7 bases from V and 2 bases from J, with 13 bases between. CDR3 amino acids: CSANDQYTDTQYF. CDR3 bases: TGCAGCGCGAACGATCAGTACACAGATACGCAGTATTTT.

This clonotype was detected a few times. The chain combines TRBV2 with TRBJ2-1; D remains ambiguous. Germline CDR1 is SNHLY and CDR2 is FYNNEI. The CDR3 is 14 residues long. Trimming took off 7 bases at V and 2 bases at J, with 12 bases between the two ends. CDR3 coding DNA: TGTGCCAGCATAAGGTTCAGTCCCTACAATGAGCAGTTCTTC. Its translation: CASIRFSPYNEQFF. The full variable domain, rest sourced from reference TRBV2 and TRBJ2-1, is EPEVTQTPSHQVTQMGQEVILRCVPISNHLYFYWYRQILGQKVEFLVSFYNNEISEKSEIFDDQFSVERPDGSNFTLKIRSTKLEDSAMYFCASIRFSPYNEQFFGPGTRLTVL.

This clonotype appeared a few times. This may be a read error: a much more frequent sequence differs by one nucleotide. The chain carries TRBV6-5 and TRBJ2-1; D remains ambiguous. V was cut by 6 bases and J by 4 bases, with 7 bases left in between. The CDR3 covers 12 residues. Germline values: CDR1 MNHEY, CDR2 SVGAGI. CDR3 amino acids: CASRNNYNEQFF. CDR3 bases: TGTGCCAGCAGGAACAATTACAATGAGCAGTTCTTC.

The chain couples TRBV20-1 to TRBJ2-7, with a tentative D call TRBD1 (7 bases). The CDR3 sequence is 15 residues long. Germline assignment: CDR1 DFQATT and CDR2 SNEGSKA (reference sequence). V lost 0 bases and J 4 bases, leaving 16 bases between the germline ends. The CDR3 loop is CSARDGGPGGYEQYF. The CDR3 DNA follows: TGCAGTGCTAGAGATGGGGGGCCAGGGGGTTACGAGCAGTACTTC.

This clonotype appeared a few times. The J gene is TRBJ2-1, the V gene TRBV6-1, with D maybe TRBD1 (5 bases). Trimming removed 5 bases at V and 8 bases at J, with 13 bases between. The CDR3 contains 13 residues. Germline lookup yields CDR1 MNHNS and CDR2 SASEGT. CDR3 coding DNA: TGTGCCAGCAGTTATACCCAAGGGGATGAGCAGTTCTTC. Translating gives CASSYTQGDEQFF.

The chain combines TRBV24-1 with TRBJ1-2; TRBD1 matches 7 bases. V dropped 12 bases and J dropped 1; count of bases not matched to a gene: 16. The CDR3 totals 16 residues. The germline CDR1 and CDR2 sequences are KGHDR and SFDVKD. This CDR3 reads CASAPTGRGLNYGYTF. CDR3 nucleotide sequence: TGTGCCTCCGCCCCGACAGGGAGGGGTCTTAACTATGGCTACACCTTC.

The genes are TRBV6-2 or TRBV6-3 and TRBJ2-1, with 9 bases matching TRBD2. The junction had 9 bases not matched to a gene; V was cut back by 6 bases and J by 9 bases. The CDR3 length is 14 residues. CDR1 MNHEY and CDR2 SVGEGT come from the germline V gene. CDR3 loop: CASRPSGMLFEQFF. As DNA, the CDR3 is TGTGCCAGCAGACCTAGCGGGATGTTATTTGAGCAGTTCTTC.

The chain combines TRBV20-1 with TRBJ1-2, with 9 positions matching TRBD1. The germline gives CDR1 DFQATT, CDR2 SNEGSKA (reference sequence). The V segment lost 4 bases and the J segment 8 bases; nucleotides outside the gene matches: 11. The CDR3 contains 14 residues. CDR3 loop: CSATSGQGSGGYTF. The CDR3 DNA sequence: TGCAGTGCTACCTCGGGACAGGGCTCGGGGGGCTACACCTTC.

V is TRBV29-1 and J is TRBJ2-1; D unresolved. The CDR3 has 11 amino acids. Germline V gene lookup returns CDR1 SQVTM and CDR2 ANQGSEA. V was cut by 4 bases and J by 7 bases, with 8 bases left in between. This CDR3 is CSVVLKNEQFF. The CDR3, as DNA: TGCAGCGTTGTTCTGAAAAATGAGCAGTTCTTC.

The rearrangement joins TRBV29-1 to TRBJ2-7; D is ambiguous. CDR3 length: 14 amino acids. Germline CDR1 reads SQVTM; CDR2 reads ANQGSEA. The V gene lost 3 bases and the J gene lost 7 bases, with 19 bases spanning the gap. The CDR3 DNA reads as TGCAGCGTTGAGCAGAGACTCACCTACAATGAGCAGTACTTC. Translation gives CSVEQRLTYNEQYF.

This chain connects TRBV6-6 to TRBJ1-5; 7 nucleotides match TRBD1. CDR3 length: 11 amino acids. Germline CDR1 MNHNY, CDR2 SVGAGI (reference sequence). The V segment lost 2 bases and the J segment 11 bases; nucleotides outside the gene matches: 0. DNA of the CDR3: TGTGCCAGCAGTTACCAGGGGGCCCAGCATTTT. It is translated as CASSYQGAQHF.

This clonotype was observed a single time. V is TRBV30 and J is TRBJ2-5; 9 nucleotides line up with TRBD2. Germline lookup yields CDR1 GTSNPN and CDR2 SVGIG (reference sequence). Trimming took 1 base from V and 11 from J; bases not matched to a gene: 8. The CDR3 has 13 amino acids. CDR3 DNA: TGTGCCTGGAGTGCGTCTCTAGCGGGACGGCAGTACTTC. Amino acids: CAWSASLAGRQYF.

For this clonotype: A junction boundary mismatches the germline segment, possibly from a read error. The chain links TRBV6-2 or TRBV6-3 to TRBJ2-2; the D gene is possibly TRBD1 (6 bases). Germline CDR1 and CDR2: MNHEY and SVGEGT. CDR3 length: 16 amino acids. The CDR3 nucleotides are TGTGCCAGCAGTACCGACAGGATAACGAACACCAGGGAGCTGTTTTTT. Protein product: CASSTDRITNTRELFF.

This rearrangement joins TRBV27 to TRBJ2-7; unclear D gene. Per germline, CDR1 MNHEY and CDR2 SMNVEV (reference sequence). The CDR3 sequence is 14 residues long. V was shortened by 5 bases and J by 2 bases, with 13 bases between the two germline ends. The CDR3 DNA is TGTGCCAGCAGTGTCGGGTTGGGGACCTACGAGCAGTACTTC. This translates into CASSVGLGTYEQYF.

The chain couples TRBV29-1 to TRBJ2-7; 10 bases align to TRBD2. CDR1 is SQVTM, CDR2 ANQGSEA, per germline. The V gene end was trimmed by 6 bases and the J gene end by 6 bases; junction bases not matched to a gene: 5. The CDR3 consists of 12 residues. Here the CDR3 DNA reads TGCAGCGTGGCTAGCGGGAGTGGCGAGCAGTACTTC. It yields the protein CSVASGSGEQYF.

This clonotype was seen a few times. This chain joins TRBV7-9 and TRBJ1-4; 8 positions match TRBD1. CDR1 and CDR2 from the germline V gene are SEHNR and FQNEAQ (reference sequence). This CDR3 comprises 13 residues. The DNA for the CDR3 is TGTGCAGTGATGGACAGGGCCGGTGAAAAACTGTTTTTT. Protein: CAVMDRAGEKLFF.

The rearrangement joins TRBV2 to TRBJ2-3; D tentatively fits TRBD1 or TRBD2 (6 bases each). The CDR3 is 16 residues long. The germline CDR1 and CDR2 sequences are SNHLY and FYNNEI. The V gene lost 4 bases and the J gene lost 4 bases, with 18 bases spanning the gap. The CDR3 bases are TGTGCCAGCAGTGTGAGGAGGGGGTATGGTCCAGATACGCAGTATTTT. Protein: CASSVRRGYGPDTQYF.

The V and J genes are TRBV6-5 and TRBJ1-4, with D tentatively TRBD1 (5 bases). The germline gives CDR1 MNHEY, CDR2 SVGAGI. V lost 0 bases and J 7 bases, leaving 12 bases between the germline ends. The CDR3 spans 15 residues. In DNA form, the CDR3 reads TGTGCCAGCAGTTACTCGCCTACGGGGGGTGAAAAACTGTTTTTT. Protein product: CASSYSPTGGEKLFF.

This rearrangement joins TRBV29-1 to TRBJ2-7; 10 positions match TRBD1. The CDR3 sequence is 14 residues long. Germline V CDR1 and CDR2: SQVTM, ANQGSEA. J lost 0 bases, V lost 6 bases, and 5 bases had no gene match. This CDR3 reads CSVGQGVGSYEQYF. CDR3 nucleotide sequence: TGCAGCGTAGGACAGGGGGTAGGCTCCTACGAGCAGTACTTC.

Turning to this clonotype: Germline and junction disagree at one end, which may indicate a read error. The DNA of the CDR3 is TGTGTCAGCAGTGATAGCAGGAGCTCTACGGAGCAGTACTTC. Translating it yields CVSSDSRSSTEQYF. V gene TRBV2 combines with J gene TRBJ2-5; no firm D call. Germline V gene data show CDR1 as SNHLY and CDR2 as FYNNEI. The CDR3 covers 14 residues. Together with reference TRBV2 and TRBJ2-5, the CDR3 gives the full variable domain: EPEVTQTPSHQVTQMGQEVILRCVPISNHLYFYWYRQILGQKVEFLVSFYNNEISEKSEIFDDQFSVERPDGSNFTLKIRSTKLEDSAMYFCVSSDSRSSTEQYFGPGTRLLVL.

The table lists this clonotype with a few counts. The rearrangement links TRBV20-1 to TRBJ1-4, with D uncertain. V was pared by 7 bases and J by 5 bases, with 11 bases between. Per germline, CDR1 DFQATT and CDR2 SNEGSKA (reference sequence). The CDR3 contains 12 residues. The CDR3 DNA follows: TGCAGTGTAGTGGGTCAGAATGAAAAACTGTTTTTT. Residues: CSVVGQNEKLFF.

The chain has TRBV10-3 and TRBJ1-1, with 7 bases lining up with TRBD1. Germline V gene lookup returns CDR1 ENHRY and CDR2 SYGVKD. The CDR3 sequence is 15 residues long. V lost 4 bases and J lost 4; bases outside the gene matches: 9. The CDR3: CAISVSGGVGTEAFF. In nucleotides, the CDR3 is TGTGCCATCAGTGTCTCAGGGGGGGTCGGCACTGAAGCTTTCTTT.

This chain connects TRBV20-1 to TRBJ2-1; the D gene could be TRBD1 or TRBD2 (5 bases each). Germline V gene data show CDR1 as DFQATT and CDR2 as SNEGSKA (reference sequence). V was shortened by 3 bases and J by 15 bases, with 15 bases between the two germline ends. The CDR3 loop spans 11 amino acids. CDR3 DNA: TGCAGTGCTAGGGCCGAGGGGATTCGGTTCTTC. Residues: CSARAEGIRFF.

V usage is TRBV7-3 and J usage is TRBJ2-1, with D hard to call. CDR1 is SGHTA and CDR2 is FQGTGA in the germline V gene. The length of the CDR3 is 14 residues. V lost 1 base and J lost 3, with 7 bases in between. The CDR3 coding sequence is TGTGCCAGCAGCTTAATGGGGAACTACAATGAGCAGTTCTTC. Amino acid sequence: CASSLMGNYNEQFF.

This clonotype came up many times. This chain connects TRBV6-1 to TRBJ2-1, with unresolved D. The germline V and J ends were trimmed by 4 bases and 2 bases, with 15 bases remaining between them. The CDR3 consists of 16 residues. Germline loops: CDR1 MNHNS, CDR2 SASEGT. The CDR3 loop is CASSGWVPGTYNEQFF. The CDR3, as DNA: TGTGCCAGCAGTGGCTGGGTCCCTGGGACCTACAATGAGCAGTTCTTC.